These T cell receptor beta chains were read from a single sample in a study of blood T cell repertoires in COVID-19. Assay used: immunoSEQ multiplex PCR; TCRdb lists only in-frame clones, some missing. Among 95,000 to 120,000 clones, about three quarters were seen once, and the ten largest hold about 1.8%. The sample was peripheral blood. These receptors were taken from a woman in her thirties or forties with acute or convalescent COVID-19. Each CDR3 is given with its conserved first and last residue. Fields, in order: clone size, D gene, V gene, J gene, CDR3 DNA, CDR3 protein. The D gene is left open where the match is weak. Clone size, where shown, is once, few, many, or a class for clones that have expanded.

clone_size: NA; d_call: TRBD2; v_call: TRBV28; j_call: TRBJ2-2; cdr3_nt: TGTGCCAGCAGTTTATCCGGGACTAGTCGGACCGGGGAGCTGTTTTTT; cdr3_aa: CASSLSGTSRTGELFF
clone_size: NA; d_call: TRBD1; v_call: TRBV6-2/TRBV6-3; j_call: TRBJ2-4; cdr3_nt: TGTGCCAGCAGTTACGAATGGGGACAGGGGTACGCCAAAAACATTCAGTACTTC; cdr3_aa: CASSYEWGQGYAKNIQYF
clone_size: NA; d_call: NA; v_call: TRBV7-2; j_call: TRBJ1-5; cdr3_nt: TGTGCCAGCAGCTTAGAATGGAGGTCGCGGCAGCCCCAGCATTTT; cdr3_aa: CASSLEWRSRQPQHF
clone_size: NA; d_call: NA; v_call: TRBV6-5; j_call: TRBJ2-1; cdr3_nt: TGTGCCAGCAGTTCTGACAGGCAACCTTACAATGAGCAGTTCTTC; cdr3_aa: CASSSDRQPYNEQFF
clone_size: NA; d_call: TRBD2; v_call: TRBV28; j_call: TRBJ2-7; cdr3_nt: TGTGCCAGCAGTTTTGAGACTAGCGGGATAGGGCAGTACTTC; cdr3_aa: CASSFETSGIGQYF
clone_size: NA; d_call: TRBD2; v_call: TRBV5-6; j_call: TRBJ2-1; cdr3_nt: TGTGCCAGCAGCTCCCCATTCCTAGCGGGGGATGAGCAGTTCTTC; cdr3_aa: CASSSPFLAGDEQFF
clone_size: NA; d_call: TRBD1; v_call: TRBV6-5; j_call: TRBJ2-3; cdr3_nt: TGTGCCAGCAGTTCGACAGGGGTCCTCACAGATACGCAGTATTTT; cdr3_aa: CASSSTGVLTDTQYF
clone_size: NA; d_call: TRBD1; v_call: TRBV6-5; j_call: TRBJ1-5; cdr3_nt: TGTGCCAGCAGTCCGGACAGGGGCAATCAGCCCCAGCATTTT; cdr3_aa: CASSPDRGNQPQHF
clone_size: NA; d_call: TRBD1; v_call: TRBV6-5; j_call: TRBJ1-2; cdr3_nt: TGTGCCAGCAGCCTGGACAGGAGCTATGGCTACACCTTC; cdr3_aa: CASSLDRSYGYTF
clone_size: few; d_call: NA; v_call: TRBV12-3/TRBV12-4; j_call: TRBJ1-5; cdr3_nt: TGTGCCAGCGGGCTACAGGGAAATCAGCCCCAGCATTTT; cdr3_aa: CASGLQGNQPQHF
clone_size: NA; d_call: TRBD1; v_call: TRBV5-4; j_call: TRBJ2-2; cdr3_nt: TGTGCCAGCAGCCGACTGGACAGGGAAACCGGGGAGCTGTTTTTT; cdr3_aa: CASSRLDRETGELFF
clone_size: NA; d_call: NA; v_call: TRBV7-9; j_call: TRBJ2-2; cdr3_nt: TGTGCCAGCAGCACCAACGCAGGGCGGACCGGGGAGCTGTTTTTT; cdr3_aa: CASSTNAGRTGELFF
clone_size: few; d_call: NA; v_call: TRBV4-1; j_call: TRBJ1-5; cdr3_nt: TGCGCCAGCAGCCAAGACGCGGGAAATCAGCCCCAGCATTTT; cdr3_aa: CASSQDAGNQPQHF
clone_size: many; d_call: NA; v_call: TRBV7-9; j_call: TRBJ1-4; cdr3_nt: TGTGCCAGCAGCTTGGCGGGGCCTCTGTTTTTT; cdr3_aa: CASSLAGPLFF
clone_size: NA; d_call: TRBD1; v_call: TRBV27; j_call: TRBJ1-1; cdr3_nt: TGTGCCAGCAGTTTGTTTGCGAGGGGGCGCACTGAAGCTTTCTTT; cdr3_aa: CASSLFARGRTEAFF
clone_size: few; d_call: NA; v_call: TRBV5-4; j_call: TRBJ1-6; cdr3_nt: TGTGCCAGCAGCTCAGGGAATCCGAATTCACCCCTCCACTTT; cdr3_aa: CASSSGNPNSPLHF
clone_size: many; d_call: NA; v_call: TRBV6-5; j_call: TRBJ1-1; cdr3_nt: TGTGCCAGCAGGCCCGGGACACAGAACACTGAAGCTTTCTTT; cdr3_aa: CASRPGTQNTEAFF
clone_size: NA; d_call: TRBD2; v_call: TRBV19; j_call: TRBJ2-1; cdr3_nt: TGTGCCAGTAGTATAGCGGGGGGTACTTACAATGAGCAGTTCTTC; cdr3_aa: CASSIAGGTYNEQFF
clone_size: few; d_call: NA; v_call: TRBV29-1; j_call: TRBJ1-2; cdr3_nt: TGCAGGGGAGGGCCAGAGGGCTACACCTTC; cdr3_aa: CRGGPEGYTF
clone_size: NA; d_call: TRBD1; v_call: TRBV30; j_call: TRBJ1-2; cdr3_nt: TGTGCCTGGAGTTGGCGACAGGGGAACTATGGCTACACCTTC; cdr3_aa: CAWSWRQGNYGYTF
clone_size: NA; d_call: TRBD1; v_call: TRBV6-4; j_call: TRBJ1-6; cdr3_nt: TGTGCCAGCAGTGAAATTTGGATTGGGACAGGGAATTCACCCCTCCACTTT; cdr3_aa: CASSEIWIGTGNSPLHF
clone_size: NA; d_call: TRBD2; v_call: TRBV28; j_call: TRBJ2-1; cdr3_nt: TGTGCCAGCAGACCCGCCGGGACTAGCGGTGCCTACAATGAGCAGTTCTTC; cdr3_aa: CASRPAGTSGAYNEQFF